The 9 T cell receptor beta chains in this list originate from one sample, sequenced in a study of T cell responses to AZD1222 COVID-19 vaccine. TCRdb keeps only in-frame clones here, not all; method: immunoSEQ multiplex PCR. The repertoire holds 130,000 or so clones, with approximately 82% as singletons. Here the sequenced sample was peripheral blood, taken 28 days after the second AZD1222 dose. Source of these receptors: an adult who received the AZD1222 COVID-19 vaccine.

The chain uses TRBV4-2 and TRBJ1-2; D remains unclear. Germline V gene sequence: CDR1 LGHNA, CDR2 YNFKEQ. The CDR3 is made up of 13 amino acids. Trimming removed 2 bases from V and 8 bases from J, with 12 bases in between. The CDR3 coding sequence is TGTGCCAGCAGCCAAAGGAGTGTAAGCGGCTACACCTTC. Residues: CASSQRSVSGYTF.

The chain is built from TRBV3-1 (or the pseudogene TRBV3-2) and TRBJ2-2; possible D gene TRBD2, 5 bases. V was pared by 4 bases and J by 0 bases, with 15 bases between. The CDR3 is 17 amino acids. The V gene's germline CDR1 is LGHDT and CDR2 YNNKEL (reference sequence). The CDR3 reads CASSPLRGASNTGELFF. CDR3 nucleotide sequence: TGTGCCAGCAGCCCACTTCGGGGAGCGTCGAACACCGGGGAGCTGTTTTTT.

The gene calls are TRBV10-3 and TRBJ1-5; D ambiguous. Trimming removed 3 bases from V and 3 bases from J, with 6 bases in between. The CDR3 is made up of 13 amino acids. Germline V gene data show CDR1 as ENHRY and CDR2 as SYGVKD. The CDR3 loop is CAISDSDNQPQHF. The CDR3 bases are TGTGCCATCAGTGACAGTGACAATCAGCCCCAGCATTTT.

The chain has TRBV7-2 and TRBJ1-5; D gene unclear. V was shortened by 7 bases and J by 5 bases, with 15 bases between the two germline ends. This CDR3 comprises 14 residues. The germline gives CDR1 SGHTA, CDR2 FQGNSA. The CDR3 reads CASTLVGLDQPQHF. The CDR3 DNA follows: TGTGCCAGCACCCTAGTGGGGTTGGATCAGCCCCAGCATTTT.

The chain couples TRBV9 to TRBJ1-2; D possibly corresponds to TRBD1 (5 bases). V was cut by 4 bases and J by 5 bases, with 12 bases left in between. CDR1 and CDR2 (germline): SGDLS, YYNGEE. The CDR3 length is 13 residues. The CDR3 coding sequence is TGTGCCAGCAGCCAGGGTCCCCCTTATGGCTACACCTTC. Protein product: CASSQGPPYGYTF. The full variable domain, in which reference TRBV9 and TRBJ1-2 provide the parts outside the CDR3, is DSGVTQTPKHLITATGQRVTLRCSPRSGDLSVYWYQQSLDQGLQFLIQYYNGEERAKGNILERFSAQQFPDLHSELNLSSLELGDSALYFCASSQGPPYGYTFGSGTRLTVV.

The rearrangement uses TRBV29-1 and TRBJ2-1; 10 nucleotides match TRBD1. Per germline, CDR1 SQVTM and CDR2 ANQGSEA. J was trimmed by 3 bases and V by 4 bases; bases with no gene match: 3. The CDR3 runs 14 residues. CDR3 sequence (DNA): TGCAGCGTTGGGAGGACAGGGGGCTACAATGAGCAGTTCTTC. Translated: CSVGRTGGYNEQFF.

J is TRBJ1-1 and V is TRBV11-2; D might be TRBD1 (6 bases). Per germline, CDR1 SGHAT and CDR2 FQNNGV. This CDR3 contains 13 residues. The V gene lost 6 bases and the J gene lost 0 bases, with 8 bases spanning the gap. CDR3 DNA sequence: TGTGCCAGCAGGTGGACAGTGAACACTGAAGCTTTCTTT. Residues: CASRWTVNTEAFF.

The chain has TRBV2 and TRBJ1-5; D gene ambiguous. This CDR3 spans 13 amino acids. The germline V gene encodes CDR1 SNHLY and CDR2 FYNNEI. The V end lost 8 bases, the J end lost 7 bases, and 15 bases lay between the germline ends. Here the CDR3 DNA reads TGTGCCAGCGAGGATCAGGCCAAACAGCCCCAGCATTTT. Its protein product is CASEDQAKQPQHF.

The chain employs TRBV7-8 and TRBJ1-4, with a possible D match to TRBD1 (6 bases). V was clipped by 3 bases and J by 2 bases, with 13 bases between them. The CDR3 covers 16 residues. Germline V gene sequence: CDR1 SGHVS, CDR2 FQNEAQ. This CDR3 is CASSFQQGRTNEKLFF. CDR3 coding DNA: TGTGCCAGCAGCTTCCAACAGGGAAGGACTAATGAAAAACTGTTTTTT.